This TCR beta chain was sequenced in a study of cytomegalovirus exposure and HLA in healthy donors. The CDR3 is 11 residues long. The germline V gene encodes CDR1 LNHDA and CDR2 SQIVND (reference sequence). With 8 bases removed from V and 15 bases from J, the gap between germline ends came to 14 bases. Study observations and caveats: A highly shared variant cluster was judged a likely technical artifact. Cytomegalovirus-associated status was assigned to some 180 TCR beta chains. In a later analysis, parvovirus B19, influenza, CMV and Epstein-Barr virus appeared linked to several top co-occurrence clusters. Sequences of the TCR beta chain were said to predict the HLA-A and HLA-B alleles of most subjects accurately.

This clone was detected only a few times. Its antigen remains unidentified. PCR primers comprised 60 Vbeta and 13 Jbeta primers. Using immunoSEQ multiplex PCR, the repertoire was profiled, and TCRdb retains in-frame clones only, with some absent. The data contain more than 150,000 clones, over 70% of them singletons. The sample was PBMCs. This clonotype was sampled from a man between 50 and 59 years old in good health and CMV-seropositive. This rearrangement joins TRBV19 to TRBJ1-6, with a tentative D call TRBD1 (5 bases). The CDR3 nucleotides read TGTGCCAGTCAGGGCCTTGGGTTCCTCCACTTT. This gives the protein CASQGLGFLHF.